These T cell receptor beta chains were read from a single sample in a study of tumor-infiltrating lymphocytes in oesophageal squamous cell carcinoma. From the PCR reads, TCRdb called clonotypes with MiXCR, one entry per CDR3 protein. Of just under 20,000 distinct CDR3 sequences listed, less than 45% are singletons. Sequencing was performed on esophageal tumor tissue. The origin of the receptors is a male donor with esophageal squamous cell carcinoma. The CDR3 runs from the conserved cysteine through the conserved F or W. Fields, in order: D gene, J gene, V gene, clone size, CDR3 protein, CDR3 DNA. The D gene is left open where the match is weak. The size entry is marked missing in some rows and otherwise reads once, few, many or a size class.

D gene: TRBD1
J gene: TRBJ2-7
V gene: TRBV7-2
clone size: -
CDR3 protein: CASSPDRGRSYEQYF
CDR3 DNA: TGTGCCAGCAGCCCCGACAGGGGGAGGTCCTACGAGCAGTACTTC

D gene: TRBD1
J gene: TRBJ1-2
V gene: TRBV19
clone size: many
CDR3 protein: CASSAGTGQNYGYTF
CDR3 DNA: TGTGCCAGTTCCGCGGGGACAGGACAAAACTATGGCTACACCTTC

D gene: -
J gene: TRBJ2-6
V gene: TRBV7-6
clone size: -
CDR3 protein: CASSLAQGF
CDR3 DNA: TGTGCCAGCAGCTTAGCTCAGGGTTTC

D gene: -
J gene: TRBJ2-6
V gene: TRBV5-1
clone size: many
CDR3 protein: CASSLAVDGGANVLTF
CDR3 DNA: TGCGCCAGCAGCTTGGCAGTAGATGGTGGGGCCAACGTCCTGACTTTC

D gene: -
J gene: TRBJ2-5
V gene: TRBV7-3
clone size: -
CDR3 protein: CASTGQSHGGETQYF
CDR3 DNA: TGTGCCAGCACCGGACAGTCCCACGGCGGGGAGACCCAGTACTTC

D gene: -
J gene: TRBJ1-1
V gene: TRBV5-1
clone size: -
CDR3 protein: CASSATGHLNTEAFF
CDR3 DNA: TGCGCCAGCAGCGCCACGGGACATCTGAACACTGAAGCTTTCTTT

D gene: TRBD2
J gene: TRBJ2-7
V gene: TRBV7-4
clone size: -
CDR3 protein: CASSFTSGVEQYF
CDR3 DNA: TGTGCCAGCAGCTTCACTAGCGGGGTTGAGCAGTACTTC

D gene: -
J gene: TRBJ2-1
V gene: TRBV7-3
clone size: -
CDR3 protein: CAGQQENEQFF
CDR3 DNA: TGTGCCGGTCAACAGGAGAATGAGCAGTTCTTC

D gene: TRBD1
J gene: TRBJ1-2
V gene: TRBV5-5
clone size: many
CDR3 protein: CASSWEGTVYGYTF
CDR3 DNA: TGTGCCAGCAGCTGGGAGGGGACAGTCTATGGCTACACCTTC

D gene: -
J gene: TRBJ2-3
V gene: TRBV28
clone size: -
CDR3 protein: CASSKTSAQYF
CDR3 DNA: TGTGCCAGCAGTAAGACTAGTGCGCAGTATTTT

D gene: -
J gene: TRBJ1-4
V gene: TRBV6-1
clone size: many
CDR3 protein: CASKEIRGTMELFF
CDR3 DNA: TGTGCCAGCAAGGAGATTAGGGGTACGATGGAACTGTTTTTT